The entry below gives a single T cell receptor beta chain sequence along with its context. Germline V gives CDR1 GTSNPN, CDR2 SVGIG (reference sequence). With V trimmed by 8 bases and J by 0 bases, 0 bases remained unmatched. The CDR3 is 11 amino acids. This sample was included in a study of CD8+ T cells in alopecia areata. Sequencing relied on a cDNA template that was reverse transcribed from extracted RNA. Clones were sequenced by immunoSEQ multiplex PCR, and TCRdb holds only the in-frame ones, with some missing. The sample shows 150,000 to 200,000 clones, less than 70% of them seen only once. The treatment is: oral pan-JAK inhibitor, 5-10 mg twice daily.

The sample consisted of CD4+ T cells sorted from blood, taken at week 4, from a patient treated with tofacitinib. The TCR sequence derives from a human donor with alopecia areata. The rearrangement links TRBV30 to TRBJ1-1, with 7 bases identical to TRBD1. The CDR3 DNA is TGTGCCGGGACAGTGAACACTGAAGCTTTCTTT. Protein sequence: CAGTVNTEAFF.